The 25 T cell receptor beta chains below were found in one sample sequenced in a study of CD8+ T cells in alopecia areata. Once RNA had been extracted, it was reverse transcribed into cDNA to act as the sequencing template. The protocol was immunoSEQ multiplex PCR, while the TCRdb copy is restricted to in-frame clones and leaves out a portion. The data contain about 120,000 clones, roughly two fifths of them singletons. The material sequenced was CD4+ T cells sorted from blood. The receptors were sampled from a human donor with alopecia areata.

The V call is TRBV5-1, the J call TRBJ2-3; 12 bases fit TRBD2. CDR3 length: 16 amino acids. V was pared by 3 bases and J by 6 bases, with 8 bases of the junction left unmatched. The germline V gene encodes CDR1 SGHRS and CDR2 YFSETQ. For the CDR3, the DNA is TGCGCCAGCAGCTACGCGGGGCTAGCGGGAGGGGATACGCAGTATTTT. This codes for CASSYAGLAGGDTQYF.

This clone came up a few times. This chain links TRBV2 with TRBJ2-5; a possible D gene is TRBD1 (6 bases). The germline V gene encodes CDR1 SNHLY and CDR2 FYNNEI. The CDR3 runs 14 residues. V lost 6 bases to trimming and J lost 2 bases, with 13 bases between them. The CDR3 loop is CASRYGQLQETQYF. Written as DNA, the CDR3 is TGTGCCAGCAGATATGGACAGTTACAAGAGACCCAGTACTTC.

The V and J genes are TRBV29-1 and TRBJ2-3; unclear D gene. V was shortened by 7 bases and J by 5 bases, with 7 bases between the two germline ends. Germline values: CDR1 SQVTM, CDR2 ANQGSEA. The CDR3 is made up of 10 amino acids. The CDR3 loop is CSAGLDTQYF. CDR3 DNA: TGCAGCGCCGGCCTAGATACGCAGTATTTT.

The rearrangement joins TRBV7-2 to TRBJ2-4, with 7 positions matching TRBD2. Trimming at V came to 3 bases and at J to 3 bases, leaving 2 bases not matched to a gene. The CDR3 spans 14 residues. From germline, CDR1 is SGHTA and CDR2 FQGNSA. This CDR3 reads CASSFGGNKNIQYF. The CDR3 bases are TGTGCCAGCAGCTTCGGGGGGAACAAAAACATTCAGTACTTC. Full variable domain (outside the CDR3, taken from reference TRBV7-2 and TRBJ2-4): GAGVSQSPSNKVTEKGKDVELRCDPISGHTALYWYRQSLGQGLEFLIYFQGNSAPDKSGLPSDRFSAERTGGSVSTLTIQRTQQEDSAVYLCASSFGGNKNIQYFGAGTRLSVL.

This clone occurred a few times. The chain's CDR3 is CASSSGQLQETQYF. The CDR3 DNA reads TGTGCCAGCAGTAGTGGACAGCTCCAAGAGACCCAGTACTTC. This sequence joins TRBV27 and TRBJ2-5, with a tentative D call TRBD1 (6 bases). Trimming cost V 5 bases and J 1 base, with 11 bases left between them. This CDR3 has 14 amino acids. The germline CDR1 and CDR2 sequences are MNHEY and SMNVEV (reference sequence).

This chain links TRBV5-1 with TRBJ2-1, with a tentative D call TRBD2 (5 bases). V dropped 2 bases and J dropped 3 bases, with 9 bases sitting between them. The germline gives CDR1 SGHRS, CDR2 YFSETQ. The CDR3 spans 14 residues. The CDR3 DNA reads as TGCGCCAGCAGCTTAGCGGACCGCTACAATGAGCAGTTCTTC. This translates into CASSLADRYNEQFF.

This clone was recorded only once. CDR3 residues: CAWSPMIPPYF. The CDR3 nucleotides read TGTGCCTGGTCCCCTATGATCCCTCCGTACTTC. The chain has TRBV30 and TRBJ2-5; D is undetermined. Germline CDR1 reads GTSNPN; CDR2 reads SVGIG (reference sequence). The CDR3 has 11 residues. V lost 5 bases, J lost 13 bases, and 17 bases lay in between.

A few counts support this clone. The chain combines TRBV29-1 with TRBJ2-6, with D perhaps matching TRBD1 (6 bases). The germline V and J ends were trimmed by 6 bases and 0 bases, with 18 bases remaining between them. CDR3 size: 17 residues. Germline values: CDR1 SQVTM, CDR2 ANQGSEA. This CDR3 is CSVLKPDSASGANVLTF. The DNA of the CDR3 is TGCAGCGTCCTCAAGCCGGACAGCGCCTCTGGGGCCAACGTCCTGACTTTC.

This chain links TRBV10-3 with TRBJ2-1; D gene ambiguous. The CDR3 loop spans 13 amino acids. V lost 2 bases and J lost 9, with 11 bases in between. CDR1 is ENHRY and CDR2 is SYGVKD in the germline V gene. For the CDR3, the DNA is TGTGCCATCAGTGAGACAAAGCCCGGTGAGCAGTTCTTC. Its protein is CAISETKPGEQFF.

The V call is TRBV5-4, the J call TRBJ2-2; TRBD1 matches 8 bases. From germline, CDR1 is SGHNT and CDR2 YYREEE (reference sequence). The CDR3 covers 15 residues. V was pared by 0 bases and J by 6 bases, with 4 bases of the junction left unmatched. The CDR3 spells CASSLAGGKSGELFF. The CDR3, as DNA: TGTGCCAGCAGCTTGGCAGGGGGCAAATCCGGGGAGCTGTTTTTT.

In this sample, this clone turned up a few times. The V call is TRBV5-1, the J call TRBJ2-3; tentative D call: TRBD2 (5 bases). Germline values: CDR1 SGHRS, CDR2 YFSETQ. The CDR3 loop spans 14 amino acids. The ends were cut back, 1 base at V and 2 bases at J, with 8 bases in the middle. CDR3 nucleotides: TGCGCCAGCAGCTTGCTAGCTGACACAGATACGCAGTATTTT. Translated: CASSLLADTDTQYF. Drawing the rest from reference TRBV5-1 and TRBJ2-3, the complete variable domain is KAGVTQTPRYLIKTRGQQVTLSCSPISGHRSVSWYQQTPGQGLQFLFEYFSETQRNKGNFPGRFSGRQFSNSRSEMNVSTLELGDSALYLCASSLLADTDTQYFGPGTRLTVL.

In its sample, this clone was seen a few times. The chain combines TRBV7-9 with TRBJ2-2; D could derive from TRBD1 or TRBD2 (5 bases each). The CDR3 length is 15 residues. Germline-derived CDR1 and CDR2 are SEHNR and FQNEAQ (reference sequence). V was cut by 4 bases and J by 7 bases, with 16 bases left in between. CDR3 amino acids: CASSSSGTLGGELFF. The CDR3 coding sequence is TGTGCCAGCAGCTCCTCCGGGACGTTGGGCGGGGAGCTGTTTTTT.

The rearrangement uses TRBV5-6 and TRBJ1-1; weak D call: TRBD1 (5 bases). Germline V gene lookup returns CDR1 SGHDT and CDR2 YYEEEE. V gave up 4 bases and J gave up 1 base, with 11 bases separating them. CDR3 length: 14 residues. The CDR3 sequence: CASSAPTENTEAFF. The DNA for the CDR3 is TGTGCCAGCAGCGCACCGACAGAGAACACTGAAGCTTTCTTT. The full variable domain, rest sourced from reference TRBV5-6 and TRBJ1-1, is DAGVTQSPTHLIKTRGQQVTLRCSPKSGHDTVSWYQQALGQGPQFIFQYYEEEERQRGNFPDRFSGHQFPNYSSELNVNALLLGDSALYLCASSAPTENTEAFFGQGTRLTVV.

This clone showed up just a few times. The J gene is TRBJ2-5, the V gene TRBV6-5; 8 bases are shared with TRBD1. Germline CDR1 MNHEY, CDR2 SVGAGI. CDR3 length: 14 amino acids. V trimming: 5 bases; J trimming: 2 bases; junction bases outside the gene matches: 4. CDR3 amino acids: CASSGWDRQETQYF. The CDR3 region has the DNA TGTGCCAGCAGTGGATGGGACAGGCAAGAGACCCAGTACTTC.

This clone was seen only a few times. The chain recombines TRBV29-1 with TRBJ2-7, with D possibly being TRBD1 (5 bases). Germline-derived CDR1 and CDR2 are SQVTM and ANQGSEA. V was trimmed by 5 bases and J by 3 bases, leaving 17 bases between them. The CDR3 loop spans 14 amino acids. DNA of the CDR3: TGCAGCGTTAAGCAAGGCAGGGCTTTCTACGAGCAGTACTTC. It encodes CSVKQGRAFYEQYF.

In its sample, this clone was seen a few times. The rearrangement joins TRBV29-1 to TRBJ2-3; D gene uncertain. Looked up from germline, CDR1 is SQVTM and CDR2 is ANQGSEA. V was cut by 4 bases and J by 1 base, with 15 bases left in between. CDR3 length equals 15 residues. CDR3 sequence: CSVVGAAGGTDTQYF. In DNA form, the CDR3 reads TGCAGCGTTGTAGGTGCGGCTGGTGGCACAGATACGCAGTATTTT.

The chain combines TRBV6-5 with TRBJ2-3; no clear D gene. The germline CDR1 and CDR2 sequences are MNHEY and SVGAGI. The V end lost 2 bases, the J end lost 7 bases, and 4 bases lay between the germline ends. This CDR3 is 11 amino acids long. CDR3 DNA sequence: TGTGCCAGCAGTTACCTCCATACGCAGTATTTT. Amino acids: CASSYLHTQYF.

In its sample, this clone was seen a few times. The chain uses TRBV29-1 and TRBJ2-7; D possibly uses TRBD1 or TRBD2 (7 bases each). Germline V gene lookup returns CDR1 SQVTM and CDR2 ANQGSEA. CDR3 size: 12 residues. V was trimmed by 3 bases and J by 4 bases, leaving 10 bases between them. CDR3 bases: TGCAGCGTTGAGCAGGGGGGGTACGAGCAGTACTTC. It yields the protein CSVEQGGYEQYF.

This clone appeared many times. V usage is TRBV29-1 and J usage is TRBJ1-2; D is undetermined. The CDR3 has 12 residues. V lost 1 base to trimming and J lost 8 bases, with 11 bases between them. Germline V gene data show CDR1 as SQVTM and CDR2 as ANQGSEA. The CDR3 DNA is TGCAGCGTTGAAGCTAGCGGTGGGGGCTACACCTTC. Protein: CSVEASGGGYTF.

This clone appeared a single time. A junction boundary mismatches the germline segment, possibly from a read error. CDR3 sequence (DNA): TGTGCCAGCAGTTACGATATTGGGGGGCTTTCCGGGGAGCTGTTCTTT. Protein: CASSYDIGGLSGELFF. This chain connects TRBV6-5 to TRBJ2-2, with D perhaps assigned TRBD1 or TRBD2 (6 bases each). This CDR3 is 16 amino acids long. The germline gives CDR1 MNHEY, CDR2 SVGAGI.

The rearrangement links TRBV23-1 to TRBJ1-1; D possibly corresponds to TRBD1 (6 bases). TRBV23-1 counts as an open reading frame of uncertain function. The CDR3 totals 13 residues. CDR3 amino acids: CRPNRDPYTEAFF. In DNA form, the CDR3 reads TGCAGGCCTAACAGGGACCCCTACACTGAAGCTTTCTTT.

The J gene is TRBJ2-1, the V gene TRBV29-1; D gene uncertain. The CDR3 runs to 13 residues. Germline loops: CDR1 SQVTM, CDR2 ANQGSEA. Deletions cut 6 bases from V and 1 base from J, with 10 bases between. This CDR3 reads CSVQISSYNEQFF. CDR3 DNA: TGCAGCGTCCAGATAAGTTCCTACAATGAGCAGTTCTTC.

The CDR3 loop is CASATDSNYGYTF. The CDR3 coding sequence is TGTGCCAGCGCCACAGACAGTAACTATGGCTACACCTTC. The chain is built from TRBV2 and TRBJ1-2, with D perhaps matching TRBD1 (5 bases). The ends were cut back, 8 bases at V and 1 base at J, with 11 bases in the middle. The CDR3 is 13 residues long. Germline assignment: CDR1 SNHLY and CDR2 FYNNEI.

This chain links TRBV4-3 with TRBJ1-2; D not certain. This CDR3 has 14 amino acids. Trimming took off 2 bases at V and 8 bases at J, with 15 bases between the two ends. In germline, CDR1 is LGHNA, CDR2 YSLEER. CDR3 DNA: TGCGCCAGCAGCCAACTTGGGCCTAACGGCGGCTACACCTTC. The encoded protein is CASSQLGPNGGYTF.

The chain recombines TRBV20-1 with TRBJ1-2; D is undetermined. V lost 6 bases and J lost 6, with 11 bases in between. The CDR3 covers 11 residues. Germline V lookup: CDR1 DFQATT, CDR2 SNEGSKA (reference sequence). The CDR3, as DNA: TGCAGTGCCCATAAGGGAAATGGCTACACCTTC. Encoded protein: CSAHKGNGYTF.